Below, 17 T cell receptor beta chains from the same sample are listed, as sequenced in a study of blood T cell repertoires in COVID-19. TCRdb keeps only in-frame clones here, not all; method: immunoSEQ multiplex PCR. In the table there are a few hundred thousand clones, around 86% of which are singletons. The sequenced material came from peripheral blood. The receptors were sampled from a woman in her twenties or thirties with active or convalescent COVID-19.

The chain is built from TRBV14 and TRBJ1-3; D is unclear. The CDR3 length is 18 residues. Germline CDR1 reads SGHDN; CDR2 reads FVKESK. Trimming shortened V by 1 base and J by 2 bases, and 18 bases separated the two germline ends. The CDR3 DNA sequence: TGTGCCAGCAGCCAAGTCCCAGCTGGAGCCGGGGCTGGAAACACCATATATTTT. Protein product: CASSQVPAGAGAGNTIYF. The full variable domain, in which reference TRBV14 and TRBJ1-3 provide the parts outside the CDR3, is EAGVTQFPSHSVIEKGQTVTLRCDPISGHDNLYWYRRVMGKEIKFLLHFVKESKQDESGMPNNRFLAERTGGTYSTLKVQPAELEDSGVYFCASSQVPAGAGAGNTIYFGEGSWLTVV.

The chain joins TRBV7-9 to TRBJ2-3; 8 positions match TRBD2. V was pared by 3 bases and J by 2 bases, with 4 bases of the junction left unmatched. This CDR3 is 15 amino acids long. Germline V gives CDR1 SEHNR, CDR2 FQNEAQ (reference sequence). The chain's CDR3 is CASSFSAGDTDTQYF. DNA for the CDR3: TGTGCCAGCAGCTTCTCAGCGGGGGACACAGATACGCAGTATTTT.

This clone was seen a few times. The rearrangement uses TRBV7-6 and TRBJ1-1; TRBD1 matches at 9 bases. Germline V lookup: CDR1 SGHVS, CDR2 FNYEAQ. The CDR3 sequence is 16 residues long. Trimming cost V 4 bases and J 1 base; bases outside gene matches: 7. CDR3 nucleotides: TGTGCCAGCAGCTCCGAGGCGGGACAGGGGAACACTGAAGCTTTCTTT. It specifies CASSSEAGQGNTEAFF.

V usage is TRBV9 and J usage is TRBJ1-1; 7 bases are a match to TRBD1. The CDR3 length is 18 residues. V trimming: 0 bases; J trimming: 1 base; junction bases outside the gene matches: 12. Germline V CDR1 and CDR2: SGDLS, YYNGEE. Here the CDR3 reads CASSVAPRQGLGNTEAFF. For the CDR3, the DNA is TGTGCCAGCAGCGTAGCCCCCAGACAGGGTTTGGGGAACACTGAAGCTTTCTTT.

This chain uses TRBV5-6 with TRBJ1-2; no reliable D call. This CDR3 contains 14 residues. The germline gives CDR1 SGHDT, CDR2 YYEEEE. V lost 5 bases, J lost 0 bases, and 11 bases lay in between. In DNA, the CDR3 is TGTGCCAGCAGACGTTATAACACTAACTATGGCTACACCTTC. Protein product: CASRRYNTNYGYTF.

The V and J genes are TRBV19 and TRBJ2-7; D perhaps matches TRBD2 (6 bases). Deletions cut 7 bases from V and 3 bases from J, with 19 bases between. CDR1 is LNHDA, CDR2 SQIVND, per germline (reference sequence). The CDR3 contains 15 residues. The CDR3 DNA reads TGTGCCAGTACCCCGGAGGGAGGATTAGGCTACGAGCAGTACTTC. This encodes CASTPEGGLGYEQYF.

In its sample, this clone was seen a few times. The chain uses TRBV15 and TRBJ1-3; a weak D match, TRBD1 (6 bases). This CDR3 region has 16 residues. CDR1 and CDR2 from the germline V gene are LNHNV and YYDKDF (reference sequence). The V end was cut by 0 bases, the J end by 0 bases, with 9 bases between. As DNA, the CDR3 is TGTGCCACCAGCAGAGATAGCAGGGGCTCTGGAAACACCATATATTTT. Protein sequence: CATSRDSRGSGNTIYF.

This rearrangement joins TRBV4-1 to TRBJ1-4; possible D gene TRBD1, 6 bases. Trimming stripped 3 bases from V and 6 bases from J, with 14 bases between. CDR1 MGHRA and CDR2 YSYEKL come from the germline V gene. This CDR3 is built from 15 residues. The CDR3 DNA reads TGCGCCAGCAGCCACCCACAGGGAGGGGATGAAAAACTGTTTTTT. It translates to CASSHPQGGDEKLFF.

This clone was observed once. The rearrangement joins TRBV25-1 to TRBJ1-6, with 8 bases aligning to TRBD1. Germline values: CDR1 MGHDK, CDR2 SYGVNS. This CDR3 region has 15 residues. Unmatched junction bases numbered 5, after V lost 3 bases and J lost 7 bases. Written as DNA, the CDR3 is TGTGCCAGCAGTGATTGGGACAGGTCAAATTCACCCCTCCACTTT. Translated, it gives CASSDWDRSNSPLHF.

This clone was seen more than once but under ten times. CDR3 coding DNA: TGCGCCAGCAGCCACGAGCCGGGACAGTTAAATCAGCCCCAGCATTTT. Its translation: CASSHEPGQLNQPQHF. V gene TRBV4-1 combines with J gene TRBJ1-5; 7 bases fit TRBD1. This CDR3 spans 16 amino acids. The J segment lost 4 bases and the V segment lost 3 bases, leaving 9 bases of the junction unmatched. CDR1 is MGHRA, CDR2 YSYEKL, per germline.

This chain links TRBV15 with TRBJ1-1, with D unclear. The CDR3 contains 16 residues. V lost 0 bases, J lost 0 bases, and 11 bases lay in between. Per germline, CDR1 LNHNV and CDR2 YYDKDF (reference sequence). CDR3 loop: CATSRDDIRLNTEAFF. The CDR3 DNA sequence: TGTGCCACCAGCAGAGATGATATCCGGTTGAACACTGAAGCTTTCTTT. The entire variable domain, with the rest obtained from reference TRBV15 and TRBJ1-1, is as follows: DAMVIQNPRYQVTQFGKPVTLSCSQTLNHNVMYWYQQKSSQAPKLLFHYYDKDFNNEADTPDNFQSRRPNTSFCFLDIRSPGLGDTAMYLCATSRDDIRLNTEAFFGQGTRLTVV.

The CDR3 reads CASSLEGVWDTIYF. In DNA form, the CDR3 reads TGTGCCAGCAGCTTAGAAGGGGTTTGGGACACCATATATTTT. The rearrangement links TRBV7-9 to TRBJ1-3; D may be TRBD1 (5 bases). The CDR3 consists of 14 residues. Trimming removed 1 base at V and 8 bases at J, with 12 bases between. Germline assignment: CDR1 SEHNR and CDR2 FQNEAQ (reference sequence).

CDR3 sequence reads: CASSQSGANNLNTEAFF. The CDR3 bases are TGTGCCAGCAGTCAATCAGGGGCCAATAACCTGAACACTGAAGCTTTCTTT. V and J are TRBV28 and TRBJ1-1; D might be TRBD1 (6 bases). Germline CDR1 is MDHEN and CDR2 is SYDVKM. Trimming cost V 5 bases and J 0 bases, with 19 bases left between them. This CDR3 is built from 17 residues.

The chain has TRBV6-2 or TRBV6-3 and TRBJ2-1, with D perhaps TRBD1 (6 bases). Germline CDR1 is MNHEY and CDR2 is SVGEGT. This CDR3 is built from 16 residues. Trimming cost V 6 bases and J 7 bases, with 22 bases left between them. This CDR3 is CASSRDKSWVRNEQFF. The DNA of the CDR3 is TGTGCCAGCAGCAGGGACAAGAGCTGGGTACGTAATGAGCAGTTCTTC.

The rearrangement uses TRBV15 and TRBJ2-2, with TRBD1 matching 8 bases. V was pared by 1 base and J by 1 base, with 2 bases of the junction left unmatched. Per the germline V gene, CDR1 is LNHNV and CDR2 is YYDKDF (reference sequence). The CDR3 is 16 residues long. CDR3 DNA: TGTGCCACCAGCAGAGGCGGGACAGGGAACACCGGGGAGCTGTTTTTT. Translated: CATSRGGTGNTGELFF.

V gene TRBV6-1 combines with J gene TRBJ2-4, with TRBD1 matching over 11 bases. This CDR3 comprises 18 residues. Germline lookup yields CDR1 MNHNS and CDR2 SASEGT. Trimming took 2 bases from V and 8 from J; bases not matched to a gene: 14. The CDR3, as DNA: TGTGCCAGCAGTGAACCCCCAGGACAGGGGGCGCCCGGGGACATTCAGTACTTC. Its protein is CASSEPPGQGAPGDIQYF.

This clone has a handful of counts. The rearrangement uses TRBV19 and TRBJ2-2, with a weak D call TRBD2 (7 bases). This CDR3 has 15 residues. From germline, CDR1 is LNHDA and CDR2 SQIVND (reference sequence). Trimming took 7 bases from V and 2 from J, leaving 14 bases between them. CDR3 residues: CASKTGGTNTGELFF. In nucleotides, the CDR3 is TGTGCCAGTAAAACGGGGGGCACTAACACCGGGGAGCTGTTTTTT.